The sample holds a few counts of the clone carrying this T cell receptor (beta chain). The antigen is not known. The junction differs from germline at one of its ends, possibly a read error. The data are from a study of coeliac disease. Study results and caveats: Intraepithelial and lamina propria fractions were not highly pure.

The protocol was immunoSEQ multiplex PCR, while the TCRdb copy is restricted to in-frame clones and leaves out a portion. In the table there are 3,500 to 5,500 clones, about 63% of which are singletons. One frozen approximately 500,000-cell aliquot per fraction was sequenced. The sequenced sample consisted of intraepithelial lymphocytes from the gut. The receptor was isolated from a human donor with active celiac disease.

The CDR3 nucleotides read TGTGCCATCAGTGCGAGGCGGGAGTGGGACGAGCAGTACTTC. This encodes CAISARREWDEQYF. The chain is built from TRBV6-1 and TRBJ2-7; the match to TRBD2 covers 7 bases. This CDR3 spans 14 amino acids. The germline V gene has CDR1 MNHNS and CDR2 SASEGT.